This TCR beta chain is from a study of spatial heterogeneity in lung cancer. About the research overall: Compared with alpha-chain sequences, beta-chain sequences were consistently detected in greater numbers.

This clonotype ranks as medium-sized. Its antigen is as yet unknown. The library was prepared for alpha chains; this beta chain is a stray read, so its frequency means little. Whole-study findings and limits: The study estimated about 7.3% alpha and approximately 14% beta chain coverage of tumor T cells. Expanded TCRs that were ubiquitous or regional had counts tracking ubiquitous and regional nonsynonymous mutations, respectively. Tracking of tumor mutation counts was seen in expanded intratumoral alpha and beta TCR counts.

A distinct unique molecular identifier was carried by each TCR cDNA molecule. A single record per CDR3 protein comes from TCRdb applying MiXCR to the 5' RACE reads. The sample yields 2,000 to 2,500 distinct CDR3 sequences, more than 20% seen once. The sample's time point: sample taken at primary tumor resection. With 2 bases removed from V and 0 bases from J, the gap between germline ends came to 8 bases. This CDR3 comprises 14 residues. Germline CDR1 reads DFQATT; CDR2 reads SNEGSKA (reference sequence). The input for sequencing was lung tumor tissue, taken at surgery. This receptor was obtained from a male donor with early-stage non-small cell lung cancer. The chain recombines TRBV20-1 with TRBJ2-1; D gene uncertain. CDR3 in DNA: TGCAGTGCTAGACGCAGAAGCTCCTACAATGAGCAGTTCTTC. It codes for CSARRRSSYNEQFF.